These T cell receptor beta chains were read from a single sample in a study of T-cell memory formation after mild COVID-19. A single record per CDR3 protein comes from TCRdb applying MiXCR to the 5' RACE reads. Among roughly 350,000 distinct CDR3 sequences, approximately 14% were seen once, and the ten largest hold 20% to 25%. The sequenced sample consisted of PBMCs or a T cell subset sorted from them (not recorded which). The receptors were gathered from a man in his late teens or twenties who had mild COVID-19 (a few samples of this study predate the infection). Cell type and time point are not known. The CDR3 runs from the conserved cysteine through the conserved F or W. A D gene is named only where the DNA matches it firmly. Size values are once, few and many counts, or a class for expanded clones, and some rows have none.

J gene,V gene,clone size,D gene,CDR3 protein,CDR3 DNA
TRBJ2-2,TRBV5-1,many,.,CASSLRGHTGELFF,TGCGCCAGCAGCTTGCGGGGGCACACCGGGGAGCTGTTTTTT
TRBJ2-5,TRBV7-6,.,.,CASSLARQWETQYF,TGTGCCAGCAGCTTAGCGCGGCAATGGGAGACCCAGTACTTC
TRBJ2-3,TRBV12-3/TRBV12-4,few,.,CASSFGAGLAGGLTDTQYF,.
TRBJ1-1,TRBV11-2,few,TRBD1,CASSSGQFEAFF,TGTGCCAGCAGCTCGGGACAGTTTGAAGCTTTCTTT
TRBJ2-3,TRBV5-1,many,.,CASSLAETTQYF,TGCGCCAGCAGCTTGGCCGAGACGACGCAGTATTTT
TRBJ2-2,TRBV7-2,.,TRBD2,CASSLVLAGGPPDTGELFF,TGTGCCAGCAGCTTAGTTCTAGCGGGGGGGCCACCCGACACCGGGGAGCTGTTTTTT
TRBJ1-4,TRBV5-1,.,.,CASSLTDKADEKLFF,TGCGCCAGCAGCTTGACCGACAAGGCCGATGAAAAACTGTTTTTT
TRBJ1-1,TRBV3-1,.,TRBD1,CASTPDRGGSEAFF,TGTGCCAGCACCCCGGACAGGGGAGGGTCTGAAGCTTTCTTT
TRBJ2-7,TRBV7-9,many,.,CASSSQGGRSSYEQYF,TGTGCCAGCAGCTCCCAGGGGGGAAGGAGCTCCTACGAGCAGTACTTC
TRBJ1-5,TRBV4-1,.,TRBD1,CASSQPSGTAPNQPQHF,TGCGCCAGCAGCCAACCGAGTGGGACAGCGCCCAATCAGCCCCAGCATTTT
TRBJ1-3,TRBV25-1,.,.,CASSVMDRISGNTIYF,TGTGCCAGCAGTGTCATGGACAGAATCTCTGGAAACACCATATATTTT
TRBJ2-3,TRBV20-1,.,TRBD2,CSARESETSGSDTQYF,TGCAGTGCTAGAGAATCCGAGACTAGCGGTTCAGATACGCAGTATTTT
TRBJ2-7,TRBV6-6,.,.,CASSVDSTGEQYF,TGTGCCAGCAGTGTGGACAGCACGGGGGAGCAGTACTTC
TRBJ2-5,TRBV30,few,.,CAWSRTAKGGTQYF,TGTGCCTGGAGTCGGACAGCCAAGGGGGGGACCCAGTACTTC
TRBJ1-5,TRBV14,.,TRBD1,CASSQGTVNQPQHF,TGTGCCAGCAGCCAGGGGACAGTCAATCAGCCCCAGCATTTT
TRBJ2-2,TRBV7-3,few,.,CASSLVPAAGELFF,TGTGCCAGCAGCTTAGTCCCAGCAGCCGGGGAGCTGTTTTTT
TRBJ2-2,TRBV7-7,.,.,CASSHSDLGGTGELFF,TGTGCCAGCAGCCATTCCGACCTAGGGGGTACCGGGGAGCTGTTTTTT
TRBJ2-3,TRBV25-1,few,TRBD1,CASSSWTGGSTDTQYF,TGTGCCAGCAGTTCTTGGACAGGAGGCAGCACAGATACGCAGTATTTT
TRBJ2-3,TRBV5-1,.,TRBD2,CASSLVTPGLAGGGSTDTQYF,TGCGCCAGCAGCTTGGTCACCCCCGGACTAGCGGGGGGCGGTAGCACAGATACGCAGTATTTT
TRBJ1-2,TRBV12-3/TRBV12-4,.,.,CASSLVPSNGYTF,TGTGCCAGCAGCTTAGTGCCATCTAATGGCTACACCTTC
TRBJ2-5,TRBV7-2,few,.,CASTLLGGRETQYF,TGTGCCAGCACCCTTCTAGGGGGAAGAGAGACCCAGTACTTC
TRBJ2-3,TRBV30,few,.,CAWTKGSRNTQYF,TGTGCCTGGACCAAGGGGAGTCGGAATACGCAGTATTTT
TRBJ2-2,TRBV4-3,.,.,CASSPGARRTGELFF,TGCGCCAGCAGCCCAGGAGCTAGACGGACCGGGGAGCTGTTTTTT
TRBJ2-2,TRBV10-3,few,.,CAISESWQGGTGELFF,TGTGCCATCAGTGAGTCGTGGCAGGGCGGCACCGGGGAGCTGTTTTTT
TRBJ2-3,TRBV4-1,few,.,CASSPPLQDTQYF,TGCGCCAGCAGCCCTCCCCTTCAGGATACGCAGTATTTT
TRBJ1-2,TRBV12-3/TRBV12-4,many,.,CASSLGDKTNYGYTF,TGTGCCAGCAGTTTGGGGGACAAAACTAACTATGGCTACACCTTC
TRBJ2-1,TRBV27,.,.,CASSIGQRYNEQFF,TGTGCCAGCAGTATCGGACAGAGGTACAATGAGCAGTTCTTC
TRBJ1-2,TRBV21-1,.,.,CASRFGYTF,TGTGCCAGCCGTTTTGGCTACACCTTC
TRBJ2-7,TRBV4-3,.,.,CASSQDTTPASYEQYF,TGCGCCAGCAGCCAAGATACTACACCCGCCTCCTACGAGCAGTACTTC
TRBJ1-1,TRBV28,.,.,CASTSHGGTSTEAFF,TGTGCCAGCACATCCCATGGGGGAACGAGTACTGAAGCTTTCTTT
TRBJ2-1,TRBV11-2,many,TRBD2,CASSFTTASGGQFF,TGTGCCAGCAGCTTTACTACCGCTTCGGGGGGGCAGTTCTTC
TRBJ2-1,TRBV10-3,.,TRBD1,CAITPGQGLGSYNEQFF,TGTGCCATCACACCGGGACAGGGGCTCGGCTCCTACAATGAGCAGTTCTTC
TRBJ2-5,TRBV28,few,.,CASTVRETQYF,TGTGCCAGCACTGTCAGAGAGACCCAGTACTTC
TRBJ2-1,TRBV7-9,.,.,CASSKWGEQFF,TGTGCCAGCAGTAAATGGGGTGAGCAGTTCTTC
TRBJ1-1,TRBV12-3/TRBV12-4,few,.,CASRGTGTSNTEAFF,TGTGCCAGCAGGGGCACCGGGACATCGAACACTGAAGCTTTCTTT
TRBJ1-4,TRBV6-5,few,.,CASSYSSKEKLFF,TGTGCCAGCAGTTACTCGAGTAAGGAAAAACTGTTTTTT
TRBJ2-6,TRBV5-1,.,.,CASSLGQQSGANVLTF,TGCGCCAGCAGCTTGGGACAGCAGTCTGGGGCCAACGTCCTGACTTTC
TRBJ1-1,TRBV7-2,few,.,CASGSGFPEAFF,TGTGCCAGCGGATCGGGGTTCCCTGAAGCTTTCTTT
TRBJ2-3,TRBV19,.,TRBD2,CASSIRLAGALTDTQYF,TGTGCCAGTAGTATCCGACTAGCGGGGGCCCTCACAGATACGCAGTATTTT
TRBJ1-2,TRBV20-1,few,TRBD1,CSAMGDRANYGYTF,TGCAGTGCTATGGGGGACAGGGCTAACTATGGCTACACCTTC
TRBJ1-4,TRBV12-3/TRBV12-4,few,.,CASSSGTSATNEKLFF,TGTGCCAGCAGTTCGGGGACATCTGCAACTAATGAAAAACTGTTTTTT
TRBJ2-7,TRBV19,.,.,CASTFGSYEQYF,TGTGCCAGTACATTCGGGTCCTACGAGCAGTACTTC
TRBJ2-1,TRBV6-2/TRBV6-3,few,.,CASSYPRHEQFF,TGTGCCAGCAGTTACCCCAGGCATGAGCAGTTCTTC
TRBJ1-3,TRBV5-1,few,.,CASSLNPTSWRNTIYF,TGCGCCAGCAGCTTGAACCCAACATCCTGGCGAAACACCATATATTTT
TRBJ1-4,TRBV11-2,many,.,CASSLGLQEKLFF,TGTGCCAGCAGCTTGGGTCTCCAAGAAAAACTGTTTTTT
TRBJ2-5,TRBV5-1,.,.,CASSLGRWGETQYF,TGCGCCAGCAGCTTGGGGAGGTGGGGAGAGACCCAGTACTTC
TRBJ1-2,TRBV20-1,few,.,CSARDRRPCCGYTF,TGCAGTGCTAGAGATAGGAGACCGTGTTGTGGCTACACCTTC
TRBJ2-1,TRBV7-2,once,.,CASSPPGSAAVNEQFF,TGTGCCAGCAGCCCACCGGGCTCGGCGGCTGTCAATGAGCAGTTCTTC
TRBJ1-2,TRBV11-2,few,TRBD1,CASYLGGGGASGYTF,TGTGCCAGCTATTTAGGGGGAGGGGGCGCTTCTGGCTACACCTTC
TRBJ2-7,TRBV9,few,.,CASSVDGQDSYEQYF,TGTGCCAGCAGCGTAGACGGCCAGGACTCCTACGAGCAGTACTTC
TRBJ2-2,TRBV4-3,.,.,CASSQEFGANTGELFF,TGCGCCAGCAGCCAAGAGTTCGGGGCGAACACCGGGGAGCTGTTTTTT
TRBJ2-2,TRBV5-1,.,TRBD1,CASYRTSGTGSTGELFF,TGCGCCAGCTATCGAACATCCGGGACAGGGAGCACCGGGGAGCTGTTTTTT
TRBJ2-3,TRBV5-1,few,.,CASSGGTLNTDTQYF,TGCGCCAGCAGCGGCGGGACACTCAACACAGATACGCAGTATTTT
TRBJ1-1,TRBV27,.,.,CASSLFAASTEAFF,TGTGCCAGCAGTTTGTTCGCGGCCAGCACTGAAGCTTTCTTT
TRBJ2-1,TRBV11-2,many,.,CASSLVMVEQFF,TGTGCCAGCAGCTTAGTGATGGTCGAGCAGTTCTTC
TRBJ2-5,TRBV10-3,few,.,CAIAYREETQYF,TGTGCCATCGCATACAGGGAAGAGACCCAGTACTTC
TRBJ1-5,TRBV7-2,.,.,CASTRGGNQPQHF,TGTGCCAGCACCAGAGGCGGCAATCAGCCCCAGCATTTT
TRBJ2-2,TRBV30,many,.,CAWSVLTVTGELFF,TGTGCCTGGAGTGTCTTGACAGTCACCGGGGAGCTGTTTTTT
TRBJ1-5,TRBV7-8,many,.,CASSLVRQRNQPQHF,TGTGCCAGCAGCTTAGTGAGACAGCGCAATCAGCCCCAGCATTTT
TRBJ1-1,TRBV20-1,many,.,CSPLSGVMNTEAFF,TGCAGTCCCCTAAGTGGGGTAATGAACACTGAAGCTTTCTTT